Listed below are T cell receptor beta chains from one sample, sequenced in a study of cytomegalovirus exposure and HLA in healthy donors. Sequenced by immunoSEQ multiplex PCR; TCRdb stores in-frame clones only, minus some. The sample holds about 130,000 clones, around 80% seen once. The sample comprised PBMCs. Receptor source: a man aged 30 to 45 in good health and CMV-seronegative. CDR3s include the opening cysteine and the closing phenylalanine or tryptophan. Fields, in order: clone size, J gene, V gene, D gene, CDR3 protein, CDR3 DNA. The D gene is left open where the match is weak. Size is stated for part of the rows, as once, few or many counts, or as a class when the clone is expanded.

>NA|TRBJ2-7|TRBV27|NA
CASSPLSDRVYEQYF
TGTGCCAGCAGCCCCCTTTCGGATCGGGTCTACGAGCAGTACTTC
>NA|TRBJ1-1|TRBV2|NA
CASSERSQFTKAFF
TGTGCCAGCAGTGAAAGGTCTCAGTTCACTAAAGCTTTCTTT
>NA|TRBJ2-3|TRBV5-8|NA
CASTLGGSDTDTQYF
TGTGCCAGCACCCTAGGGGGTAGCGACACAGATACGCAGTATTTT
>NA|TRBJ2-3|TRBV4-1|NA
CASSQGTGSGDTQYF
TGCGCCAGCAGCCAAGGGACTGGCAGCGGAGATACGCAGTATTTT
>NA|TRBJ1-5|TRBV28|TRBD1
CASSLGQGPQPQHF
TGTGCCAGCAGTTTAGGACAGGGACCTCAGCCCCAGCATTTT
>NA|TRBJ2-3|TRBV28|NA
CASSLGSTDTQYF
TGTGCCAGCAGTTTAGGCAGCACAGATACGCAGTATTTT
>NA|TRBJ1-1|TRBV10-1|TRBD1
CASSDDRELTEAFF
TGCGCCAGCAGTGACGACAGGGAGTTGACTGAAGCTTTCTTT
>NA|TRBJ1-2|TRBV2|NA
CASRTSQGSYGYTF
TGTGCCAGCAGAACCTCTCAGGGATCTTATGGCTACACCTTC
>NA|TRBJ1-1|TRBV29-1|TRBD1
CSVVGKGTGISEAFF
TGCAGCGTTGTAGGGAAAGGGACAGGGATTTCTGAAGCTTTCTTT
>NA|TRBJ2-4|TRBV5-1|NA
CASSLSGAIAKNIQYF
TGCGCCAGCAGCTTGTCGGGAGCGATAGCCAAAAACATTCAGTACTTC
>NA|TRBJ2-7|TRBV28|NA
CASSYSNFEGPTYEQYF
TGTGCCAGCAGTTATTCCAATTTCGAGGGCCCCACCTACGAGCAGTACTTC
>NA|TRBJ2-3|TRBV6-1|NA
CASSPGGTDTQYF
TGTGCCAGCAGTCCAGGGGGCACAGATACGCAGTATTTT
>NA|TRBJ2-1|TRBV5-1|TRBD1
CASSLSGTGYNEQFF
TGCGCCAGCAGCTTGTCCGGGACAGGGTACAATGAGCAGTTCTTC
>NA|TRBJ2-5|TRBV29-1|TRBD2
CSVEGTRQETQYF
TGCAGCGTTGAGGGGACTAGACAAGAGACCCAGTACTTC
>NA|TRBJ1-1|TRBV5-5|TRBD1
CASSYFRDRVMNTEAFF
TGTGCCAGCAGCTATTTCCGGGACAGGGTAATGAACACTGAAGCTTTCTTT
>few|TRBJ2-7|TRBV6-1|TRBD2
CASSRSSGAYEQYF
TGTGCCAGCAGTAGGTCTAGCGGGGCCTACGAGCAGTACTTC
>few|TRBJ1-1|TRBV5-1|NA
CASCWGPLGADTEAFF
TGCGCCAGCTGCTGGGGCCCATTAGGGGCGGACACTGAAGCTTTCTTT
>NA|TRBJ2-7|TRBV7-6|NA
CASSLVLRGRAGNAYEQYF
TGTGCCAGCAGCTTAGTGCTTCGGGGAAGGGCGGGAAACGCCTACGAGCAGTACTTC
>NA|TRBJ1-4|TRBV7-9|NA
CASSPIAGSTNEKLFF
TGTGCCAGCAGCCCCATAGCGGGGTCCACTAATGAAAAACTGTTTTTT
>NA|TRBJ2-7|TRBV28|NA
CASTPSGEGGGLEQYF
TGTGCCAGCACCCCATCGGGGGAAGGAGGTGGTCTCGAGCAGTACTTC
>NA|TRBJ1-5|TRBV5-1|TRBD1
CASSPGQGDNQPQHF
TGCGCCAGCAGCCCAGGACAGGGGGACAATCAGCCCCAGCATTTT
>NA|TRBJ2-7|TRBV7-9|TRBD2
CASSLVGLAGGSEQYF
TGTGCCAGCAGCTTAGTGGGTTTAGCGGGAGGTTCTGAGCAGTACTTC
>NA|TRBJ2-7|TRBV25-1|TRBD1
CASSASGQGYEQYF
TGTGCCAGCAGTGCCTCCGGACAGGGCTACGAGCAGTACTTC
>NA|TRBJ2-1|TRBV11-3|TRBD2
CASSLDPSGRARQFF
TGTGCCAGCAGCTTAGATCCTAGCGGGAGGGCCCGGCAGTTCTTC
>NA|TRBJ1-1|TRBV5-6|NA
CASSPDAGSVGNTEAFF
TGTGCCAGCAGCCCGGATGCGGGGTCGGTAGGGAACACTGAAGCTTTCTTT
>NA|TRBJ2-3|TRBV5-1|NA
CASSLMGRGDTQYF
TGCGCCAGCAGCTTGATGGGCAGGGGCGATACGCAGTATTTT
>NA|TRBJ1-5|TRBV9|NA
CASSSSPYSNQPQHF
TGTGCCAGCAGCTCGAGCCCCTACAGCAATCAGCCCCAGCATTTT
>NA|TRBJ1-2|TRBV7-2|TRBD1
CASFWRTGGGYTF
TGTGCCAGCTTCTGGAGGACAGGTGGGGGCTACACCTTC
>NA|TRBJ1-6|TRBV19|TRBD1
CASSPRTGVGSPLHF
TGTGCCAGTAGTCCCCGGACAGGCGTAGGGTCACCCCTCCACTTT